A selection of T cell receptor beta chains follows, all from one sample in a study of cytomegalovirus exposure and HLA in healthy donors. Method: immunoSEQ multiplex PCR; TCRdb's copy keeps in-frame clones and lacks some. The sample lists some 150,000 clones, roughly 90% occurring once. What was sequenced was PBMCs. The receptors were sampled from a man between 18 and 35 years old in good health and CMV-seropositive. CDR3s include the opening cysteine and the closing phenylalanine or tryptophan. A D gene is named only where the DNA matches it firmly. For some rows the clone size is stated as once, few or many, or as a class when expanded; others skip it.

j_call d_call clone_size v_call cdr3_nt cdr3_aa
TRBJ2-7 NA NA TRBV7-2 TGTGCCAGCAGCTTACGCTGGACAGCTAACTACGAGCAGTACTTC CASSLRWTANYEQYF
TRBJ1-2 NA NA TRBV5-1 TGCGCCAGCAGCTTGGGGCAAGACTATGGCTACACCTTC CASSLGQDYGYTF
TRBJ1-5 NA NA TRBV25-1 TGTGCCAGCAGTGAAGGGCGGGGCAATCAGCCCCAGCATTTT CASSEGRGNQPQHF
TRBJ1-1 NA once TRBV6-1 TGTGCCAGCAGTGAGGGCGGGGGAGTCCCCGGCACTGAAGCTTTCTTT CASSEGGGVPGTEAFF
TRBJ2-3 NA NA TRBV5-6 TGTGCCAGCACCGGACTTGTTACAGATACGCAGTATTTT CASTGLVTDTQYF
TRBJ1-5 TRBD1 NA TRBV19 TGTGCCAGTATCGGGGCAGGGGGCTTCAATCAGCCCCAGCATTTT CASIGAGGFNQPQHF
TRBJ2-5 TRBD2 NA TRBV6-1 TGTGCCAGCAGTGGGCGGACTAGCGGGGGTATAGGACAAGAGACCCAGTACTTC CASSGRTSGGIGQETQYF
TRBJ1-5 TRBD1 NA TRBV19 TGTGCCAGTAGTATGTTCGGACAGGCTAATCAGCCCCAGCATTTT CASSMFGQANQPQHF
TRBJ1-1 TRBD1 few TRBV7-9 TGTGCCAGCAGCCCCCAGACAGGGACGAACACTGAAGCTTTCTTT CASSPQTGTNTEAFF
TRBJ2-1 TRBD1 NA TRBV30 TGTGCCTGCGAGCGACAGGGGAATGAGCAGTTCTTC CACERQGNEQFF
TRBJ2-3 TRBD2 NA TRBV28 TGTGCCAGCAGTTTAGCCATCGGGGCGGGGGGTTTCACAGATACGCAGTATTTT CASSLAIGAGGFTDTQYF
TRBJ1-1 NA NA TRBV6-5 TGTGCCAGCAGTTACACCTATGAGGACACTGAAGCTTTCTTT CASSYTYEDTEAFF
TRBJ2-1 TRBD2 NA TRBV7-3 TGTGCCAGCAGCTTGGGACTAGCGGGGACCAATGAGCAGTTCTTC CASSLGLAGTNEQFF
TRBJ2-1 TRBD2 NA TRBV4-1 TGCGCCAGCAGCCATTTAGCGGGGGCCTCCTACAATGAGCAGTTCTTC CASSHLAGASYNEQFF
TRBJ2-7 TRBD1 few TRBV7-8 TGTGCCAGCAGCACACACAGGGGGCTGGACGAGCAGTACTTC CASSTHRGLDEQYF
TRBJ2-3 TRBD1 NA TRBV9 TGTGCCAGCAGCGTAGGGGGACAGGTGTTCACAGATACGCAGTATTTT CASSVGGQVFTDTQYF
TRBJ2-7 TRBD2 few TRBV2 TGTGCCAGCTACGGCGGGAGTAGCGAGCAGTACTTC CASYGGSSEQYF
TRBJ1-6 NA NA TRBV6-4 TGTGCCAGCACCTTGAACGGGGTCCCCTTCGATTCACCCCTCCACTTT CASTLNGVPFDSPLHF
TRBJ1-5 NA few TRBV19 TGTGCCAGTACTGATCGGAGCAATCAGCCCCAGCATTTT CASTDRSNQPQHF
TRBJ2-7 TRBD1 NA TRBV9 TGTGCCAGCAGCGTAGGTGTCGGACAGGGGAGCTACGAGCAGTACTTC CASSVGVGQGSYEQYF
TRBJ2-1 TRBD2 NA TRBV9 TGTGCCAGCAGCTTCGAGGGACTAGCGGGAGGGTGGGATGAGCAGTTCTTC CASSFEGLAGGWDEQFF
TRBJ2-7 TRBD2 NA TRBV5-6 TGTGCCAGCAGCAGGGGCGGGAGCTCCTACGAGCAGTACTTC CASSRGGSSYEQYF
TRBJ2-5 TRBD2 NA TRBV6-5 TGTGCCAGCAGTTACTGGCCTAGCGGAACCCAAGAGACCCAGTACTTC CASSYWPSGTQETQYF
TRBJ2-2 NA NA TRBV7-9 TGTGCCAGCAGGGTTAGCGGAGAGAACACCGGGGAGCTGTTTTTT CASRVSGENTGELFF
TRBJ1-1 NA NA TRBV2 TGTGCCAGCAGTGTTAGGAACACTGAAGCTTTCTTT CASSVRNTEAFF
TRBJ1-1 NA NA TRBV21-1 TGTGCCAGCAGCACACCAGGACAGATGAACACTGAAGCTTTCTTT CASSTPGQMNTEAFF